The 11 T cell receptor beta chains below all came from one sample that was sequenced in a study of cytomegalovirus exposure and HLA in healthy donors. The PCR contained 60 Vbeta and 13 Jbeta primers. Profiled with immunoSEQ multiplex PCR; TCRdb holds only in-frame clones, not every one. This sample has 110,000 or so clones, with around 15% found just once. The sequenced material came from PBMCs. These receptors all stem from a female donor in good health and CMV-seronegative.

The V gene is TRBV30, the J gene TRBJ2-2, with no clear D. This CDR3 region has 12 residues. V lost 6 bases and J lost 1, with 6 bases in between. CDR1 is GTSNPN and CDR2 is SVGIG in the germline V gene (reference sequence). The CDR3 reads CACGRNTGELFF. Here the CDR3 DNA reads TGTGCCTGTGGCCGGAACACCGGGGAGCTGTTTTTT.

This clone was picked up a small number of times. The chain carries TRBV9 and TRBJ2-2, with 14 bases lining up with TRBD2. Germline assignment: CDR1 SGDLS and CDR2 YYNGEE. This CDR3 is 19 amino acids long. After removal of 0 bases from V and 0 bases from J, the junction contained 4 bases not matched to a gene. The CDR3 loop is CASSVGGTSGGPNTGELFF. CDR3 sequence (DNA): TGTGCCAGCAGCGTAGGGGGGACTAGCGGGGGACCGAACACCGGGGAGCTGTTTTTT.

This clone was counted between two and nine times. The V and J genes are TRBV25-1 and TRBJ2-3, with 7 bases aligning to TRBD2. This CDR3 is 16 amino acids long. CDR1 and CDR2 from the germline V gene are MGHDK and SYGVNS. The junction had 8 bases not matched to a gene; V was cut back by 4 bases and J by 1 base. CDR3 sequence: CASSAERGGGTDTQYF. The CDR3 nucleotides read TGTGCCAGCAGTGCGGAGAGGGGAGGGGGCACAGATACGCAGTATTTT.

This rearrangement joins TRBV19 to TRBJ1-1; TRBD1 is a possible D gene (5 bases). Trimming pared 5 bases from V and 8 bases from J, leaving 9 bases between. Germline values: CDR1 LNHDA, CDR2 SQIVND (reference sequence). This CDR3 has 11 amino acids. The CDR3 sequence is CASSRTLEAFF. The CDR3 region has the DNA TGTGCCAGTAGTCGGACATTGGAAGCTTTCTTT.

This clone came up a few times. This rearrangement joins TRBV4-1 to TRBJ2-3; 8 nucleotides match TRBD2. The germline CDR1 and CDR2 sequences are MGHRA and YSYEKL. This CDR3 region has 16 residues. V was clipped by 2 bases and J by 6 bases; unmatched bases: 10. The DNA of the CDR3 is TGCGCCAGCAGCCAATCCCGAGCGGGAGTTGGGGATACGCAGTATTTT. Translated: CASSQSRAGVGDTQYF.

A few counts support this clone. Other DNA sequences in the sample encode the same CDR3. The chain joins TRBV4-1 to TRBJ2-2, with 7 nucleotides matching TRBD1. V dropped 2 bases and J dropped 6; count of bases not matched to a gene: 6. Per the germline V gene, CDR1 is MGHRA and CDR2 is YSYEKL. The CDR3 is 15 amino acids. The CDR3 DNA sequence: TGCGCCAGCAGCCAAACAGGGGTTGCCTCCGGGGAGCTGTTTTTT. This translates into CASSQTGVASGELFF.

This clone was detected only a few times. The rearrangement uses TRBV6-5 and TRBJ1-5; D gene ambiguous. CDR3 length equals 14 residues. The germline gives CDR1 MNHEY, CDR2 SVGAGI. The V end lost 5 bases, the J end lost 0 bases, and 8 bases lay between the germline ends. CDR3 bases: TGTGCCAGCAGTCAGCGGATTAGCAATCAGCCCCAGCATTTT. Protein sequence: CASSQRISNQPQHF.

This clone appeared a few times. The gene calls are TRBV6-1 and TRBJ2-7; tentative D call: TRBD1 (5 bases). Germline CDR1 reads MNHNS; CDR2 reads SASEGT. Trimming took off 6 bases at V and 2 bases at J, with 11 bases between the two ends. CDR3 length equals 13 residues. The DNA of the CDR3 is TGTGCCAGCAGGGACACACGGGCCTACGAGCAGTACTTC. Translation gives CASRDTRAYEQYF.

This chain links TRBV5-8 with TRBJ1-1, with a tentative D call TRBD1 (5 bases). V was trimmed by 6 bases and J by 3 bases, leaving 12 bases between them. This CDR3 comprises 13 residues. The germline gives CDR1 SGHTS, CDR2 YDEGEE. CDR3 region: CASNRRGDTEAFF. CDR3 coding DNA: TGTGCCAGCAACCGACGGGGGGACACTGAAGCTTTCTTT.

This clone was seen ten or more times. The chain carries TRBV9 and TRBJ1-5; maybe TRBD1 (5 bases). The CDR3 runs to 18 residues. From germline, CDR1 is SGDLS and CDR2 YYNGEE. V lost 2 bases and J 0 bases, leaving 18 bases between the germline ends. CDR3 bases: TGTGCCAGCAGCGTGAGGGGTAGTCGGGGGTATAGCAATCAGCCCCAGCATTTT. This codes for CASSVRGSRGYSNQPQHF.

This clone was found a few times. The CDR3 here is CASSLRTSGGAETQYF. The CDR3 DNA reads as TGTGCCAGCAGCCTTAGGACTAGCGGGGGGGCCGAGACCCAGTACTTC. V gene TRBV7-2 combines with J gene TRBJ2-5; 15 nucleotides line up with TRBD2. Trimming removed 5 bases from V and 5 bases from J; junction bases left unmatched: 6. Germline CDR1 and CDR2: SGHTA and FQGNSA. This CDR3 has 16 residues.